These 2 T cell receptor beta chains share one sample of origin, sequenced in a study of CD8+ T cells in alopecia areata. Following extraction, RNA underwent reverse transcription to cDNA, which served as the sequencing template. Method: immunoSEQ multiplex PCR; TCRdb's copy keeps in-frame clones and lacks some. This sample has some 110,000 clones, with 55% to 70% found just once. The sequenced sample was CD4+ T cells sorted from blood. All receptors come from a human donor in good health.

V gene TRBV11-2 combines with J gene TRBJ2-7; 7 bases are shared with TRBD1. Germline values: CDR1 SGHAT, CDR2 FQNNGV. This CDR3 contains 14 residues. J gave up 5 bases and V 4 bases, and 8 bases lay outside the gene matches. The DNA for the CDR3 is TGTGCCAGCAGCTCCCAGCGAACAGGGGACGAGCAGTACTTC. This gives the protein CASSSQRTGDEQYF.

The genes are TRBV29-1 and TRBJ2-7, with TRBD1 matching 9 bases. The germline gives CDR1 SQVTM, CDR2 ANQGSEA. The junction had 3 bases not matched to a gene; V was cut back by 6 bases and J by 6 bases. The CDR3 has 11 residues. The CDR3 reads CSVGDRAEQYF. The CDR3 DNA is TGCAGCGTCGGGGACAGGGCCGAGCAGTACTTC.